This TCR beta chain was captured by sequencing in a study of T cell changes during pregnancy in multiple sclerosis. Per germline, CDR1 SGHKS and CDR2 YYEKEE (reference sequence). Between the trimmed V and J ends, which lost 2 bases and 2 bases, there was a span of 13 bases. The CDR3 runs to 16 residues. The protocol was immunoSEQ multiplex PCR, while the TCRdb copy is restricted to in-frame clones and leaves out a portion. The sample has 45,000 to 65,000 clones; around nine tenths are singletons. The rearrangement uses TRBV5-5 and TRBJ2-2; tentatively, D is TRBD2 (5 bases). The sample was CD4+ T cells from peripheral blood mononuclear cells, taken in the second trimester of pregnancy. The TCR originated in a female donor with multiple sclerosis, enrolled in a pregnancy study. The CDR3 nucleotides read TGTGCCAGCAGCTTTTCCAGGACTGGTAACACCGGGGAGCTGTTTTTT. This encodes CASSFSRTGNTGELFF. The full variable domain, with the rest looked up from reference TRBV5-5 and TRBJ2-2, is DAGVTQSPTHLIKTRGQQVTLRCSPISGHKSVSWYQQVLGQGPQFIFQYYEKEERGRGNFPDRFSARQFPNYSSELNVNALLLGDSALYLCASSFSRTGNTGELFFGEGSRLTVL.